This T cell receptor beta chain was retrieved from a study of T cells in Graves' hyperthyroidism and ophthalmopathy. About the study: Once the initial diagnosis was made, peripheral blood was obtained before any treatment.

General observations from the study: Stable hyperthyroidism and ophthalmopathy were separated using 13 V-J signatures. Ophthalmopathy was model-predicted a median roughly 6.2 months pre-onset.

The authors took PBMCs from 8.5 to 10 ml fresh peripheral blood. Authors of the study amplified TCR beta CDR3 regions from RNA transcripts. The TCR CDR3 first-round RT-PCR relied on the HTBI primer set. TCRdb reanalysed the multiplex PCR reads using MiXCR and keeps one entry per CDR3 protein. The sample carries approximately 400,000 distinct CDR3 sequences, about 14% recorded once. This clonotype was detected ten times or more. What it binds is not known. The V segment lost 6 bases and the J segment 4 bases; nucleotides outside the gene matches: 7. This CDR3 has 14 residues. Germline loops: CDR1 SEHNR, CDR2 FQNEAQ (reference sequence).

The sequence was obtained from a woman younger than 45 with Graves' ophthalmopathy. The chain has TRBV7-9 and TRBJ1-2, with TRBD1 matching over 8 bases. Sequencing was performed on blood. CDR3 in amino acids: CASRPPGQVYGYTF. The CDR3 DNA reads as TGTGCCAGCAGACCTCCGGGACAGGTCTATGGCTACACCTTC.